This T cell receptor (beta chain) came from a study of Ad26.COV2.S vaccination and SARS-CoV-2 variants (dated by TCRdb to about 2021). Some background on the complete study: Donors in the vaccine arm were drawn from COV1001, a phase I-IIa trial of Ad26.COV2.S in healthy adults that was multicentre, randomized, double-blind and placebo-controlled. Dosing of Ad26.COV2.S was intramuscular, at either 5x10^10 or 1x10^11 viral particles, delivered as one shot or as two shots spaced 56 days apart. Sequencing of the TCRbeta repertoire served to evaluate the specificity and breadth of SARS-CoV-2-reactive T cell receptors following Ad26.COV2.S vaccination. A total of roughly 30 samples were included in the TCR-sequenced set, comprising roughly 20 Ad26.COV2.S vaccine recipients, 5 placebo recipients and 8 SARS-CoV-2 convalescent individuals. Trial participants were randomized into five groups of five: low-dose or high-dose Ad26.COV2.S given once or twice, or placebo on both occasions. Investigators did not know the trial group allocation while performing experiments and assessing outcomes. General findings and caveats noted by the study authors: Substantial breadth of spike-specific CD8+ and CD4+ T cell responses was reported after vaccination. Vaccine and placebo recipients had comparable non-spike TCR breadth, which fits with the vaccine containing only spike. Ad26.COV2.S recipients had higher spike-specific TCR breadth than placebo recipients (P = 0.0014). The study was not powered for comparison of responses between vaccine doses or regimens. According to the authors, total T cell responses may have been underestimated by the TCR breadth and depth analyses.

This clone was detected only once. No cognate antigen has been identified for it. No base qualities exist here, and no much larger clone lies one base off it. Taken from cysteine to phenylalanine, the CDR3 has 18 residues. Solely the CDR3 DNA is kept, with 54 bases framed from the first base. Based on the germline V gene, the CDR1 and CDR2 sequences are LGHNA and YSLEER. Trimming removed 0 bases from V and 5 bases from J, leaving 19 bases between the germline ends. TCRbeta CDR3 regions were sequenced with the immunoSEQ Assay. After extraction, genomic DNA underwent amplification by bias-controlled multiplex PCR, followed by high-throughput sequencing. The original methods were these. To quantify the absolute abundance of every unique TCRbeta CDR3 region, sequences were collapsed and filtered. T cell fraction was estimated by normalizing TCRbeta template counts to usable DNA, which was measured by amplifying reference genes present in all nucleated cells. Repertoire TCRs were annotated as SARS-CoV-2-specific when V gene, CDR3 amino acid sequence and J gene were exactly matched to a known reactive TCR set. The reference SARS-CoV-2 TCR set was derived from MIRA and filtered for enrichment in COVID-19-positive ImmuneCODE repertoires, a step that removed public or cross-reactive TCRs. Using the MIRA antigens, annotated TCRs were further analysed by specific ORF or by position within an ORF. Breadth was defined as annotated unique rearrangements over total unique productive rearrangements; depth was the summed frequency of those rearrangements. TCR breadth was compared between groups using two-sided Wilcoxon rank-sum tests. TCRdb's version of the immuneACCESS table is confined to in-frame rearrangements and falls short of the full clone set. An unresolved V gene accounts for under half of the shortfall where checked; the remainder is of unknown origin. The DNA gave D and trimming, while V, J and clone size come from that table. Recorded for this sample are about 330,000 clones; roughly 90% of them occurred a single time. Together, the top ten hold 5% to 6.5% of the sample.

Sample treatment or condition, as interpreted from the label and publication: 15 to 20 received Ad26.COV2.S at low or high dose, single or two shots; roughly five received placebo; per-sample allocation not given. For vaccine and placebo recipients, the sequenced repertoires came from samples collected on day 63 after the first injection. In Cohort 1b, roughly 26 adults aged 18-55 years were enrolled at a single site in Boston, USA, between 29 July and 7 August 2020. Ad26.COV2.S was a replication-incompetent adenovirus type 26 vector expressing a prefusion-stabilized SARS-CoV-2 spike protein from the original Wuhan strain.

Sequenced here: peripheral blood, sampled in a trial of Ad26.COV2.S vaccine versus placebo. This clonotype originated in a person between 18 and 59 years old who received the Ad26.COV2.S COVID-19 vaccine or a placebo. The rearranged segments are TRBV4-3 and TRBJ1-4; TRBD1 is a weak D gene call, 6 bases matching. CDR3 loop: CASSQEETTGQLNEKLFF. The bases are TGCGCCAGCAGCCAAGAGGAAACGACGGGACAACTGAATGAAAAACTGTTTTTT.